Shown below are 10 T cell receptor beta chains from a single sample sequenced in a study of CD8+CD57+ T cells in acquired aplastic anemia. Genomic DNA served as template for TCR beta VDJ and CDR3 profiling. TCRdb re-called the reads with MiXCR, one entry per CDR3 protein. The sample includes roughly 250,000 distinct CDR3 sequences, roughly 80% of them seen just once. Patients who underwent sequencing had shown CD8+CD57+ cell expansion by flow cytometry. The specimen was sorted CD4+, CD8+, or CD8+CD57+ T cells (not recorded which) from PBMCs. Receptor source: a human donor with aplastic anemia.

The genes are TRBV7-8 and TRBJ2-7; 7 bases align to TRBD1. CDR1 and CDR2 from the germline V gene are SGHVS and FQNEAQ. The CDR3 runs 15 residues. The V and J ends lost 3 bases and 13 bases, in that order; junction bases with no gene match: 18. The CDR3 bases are TGTGCCAGCAGCTTTCATCCAATCGGGACAGCCCTTTCCTACTTC. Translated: CASSFHPIGTALSYF.

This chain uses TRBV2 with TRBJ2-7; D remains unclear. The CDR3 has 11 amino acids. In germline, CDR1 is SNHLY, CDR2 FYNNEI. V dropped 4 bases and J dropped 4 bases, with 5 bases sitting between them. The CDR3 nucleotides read TGTGCCAGCAGTGTTCTATACGAGCAGTACTTC. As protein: CASSVLYEQYF.

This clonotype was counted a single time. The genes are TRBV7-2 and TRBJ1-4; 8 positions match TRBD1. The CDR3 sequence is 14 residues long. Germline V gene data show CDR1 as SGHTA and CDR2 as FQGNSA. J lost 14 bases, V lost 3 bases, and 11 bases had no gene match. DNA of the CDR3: TGTGCCAGCAGCTTCAGGGGGCAGCGGGATACGCTGTTTTTT. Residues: CASSFRGQRDTLFF.

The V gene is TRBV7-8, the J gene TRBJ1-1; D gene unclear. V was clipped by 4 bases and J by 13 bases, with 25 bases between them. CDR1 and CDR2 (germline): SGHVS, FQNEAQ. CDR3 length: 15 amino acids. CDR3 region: CASSSAGGGDTQYFF. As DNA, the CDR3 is TGTGCCAGCAGCTCAGCGGGAGGTGGCGATACACAGTATTTCTTT.

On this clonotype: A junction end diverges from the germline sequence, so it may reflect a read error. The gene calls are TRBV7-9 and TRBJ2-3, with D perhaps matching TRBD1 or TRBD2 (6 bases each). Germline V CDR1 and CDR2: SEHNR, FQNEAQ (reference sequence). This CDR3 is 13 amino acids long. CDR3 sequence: CACGDGGTQTPYF. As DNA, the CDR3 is TGTGCCTGCGGGGACGGGGGCACCCAAACGCCGTATTTC.

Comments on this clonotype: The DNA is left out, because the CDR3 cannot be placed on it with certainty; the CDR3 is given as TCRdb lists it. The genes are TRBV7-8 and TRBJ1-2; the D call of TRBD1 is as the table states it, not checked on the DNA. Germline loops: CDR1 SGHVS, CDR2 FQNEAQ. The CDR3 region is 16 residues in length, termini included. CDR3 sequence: CASSPRLTGGYTFHTF.

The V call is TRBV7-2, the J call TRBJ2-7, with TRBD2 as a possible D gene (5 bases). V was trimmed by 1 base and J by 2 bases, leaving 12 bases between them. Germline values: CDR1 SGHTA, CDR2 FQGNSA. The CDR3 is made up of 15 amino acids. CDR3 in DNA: TGTGCCAGCAGCTTAGAATGGGCGGGTACCTACGAGCAGTACTTC. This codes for CASSLEWAGTYEQYF. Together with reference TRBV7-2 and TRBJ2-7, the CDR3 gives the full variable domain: GAGVSQSPSNKVTEKGKDVELRCDPISGHTALYWYRQSLGQGLEFLIYFQGNSAPDKSGLPSDRFSAERTGGSVSTLTIQRTQQEDSAVYLCASSLEWAGTYEQYFGPGTRLTVT.

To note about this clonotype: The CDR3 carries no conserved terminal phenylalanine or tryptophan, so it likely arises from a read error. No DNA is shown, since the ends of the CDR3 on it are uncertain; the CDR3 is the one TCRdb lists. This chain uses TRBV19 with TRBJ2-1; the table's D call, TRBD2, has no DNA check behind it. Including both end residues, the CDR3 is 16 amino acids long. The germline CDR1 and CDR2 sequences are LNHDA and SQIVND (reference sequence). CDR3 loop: CASSIQSGGESEQLFV.

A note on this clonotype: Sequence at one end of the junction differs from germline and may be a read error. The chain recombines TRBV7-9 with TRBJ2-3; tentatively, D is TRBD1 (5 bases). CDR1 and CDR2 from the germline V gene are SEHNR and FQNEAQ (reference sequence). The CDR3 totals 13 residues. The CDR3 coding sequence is TGTGCCAGCGGGTATCAGGGAAGAGATACGAAGTATTTT. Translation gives CASGYQGRDTKYF.

CDR3 sequence reads: CASSLAGGPDKPYHF. CDR3 DNA: TGTGCCAGCAGCTTAGCGGGCGGTCCCGATAAGCCGTATCATTTT. The J gene is TRBJ1-5, the V gene TRBV7-8, with D unresolved. Germline V gives CDR1 SGHVS, CDR2 FQNEAQ. Trimming cost V 0 bases and J 16 bases, with 22 bases left between them. CDR3 length: 15 amino acids.